This entry lists 30 T cell receptor beta chains sequenced from one sample in a study of OX40 agonist ivuxolimab in advanced cancers. Sequencing used immunoSEQ multiplex PCR; TCRdb keeps in-frame clones, though not all of them. The data hold 25,000 to 35,000 clones, with around 88% observed a single time. The sequenced sample was CD4+ or CD8+ T cells sorted from blood, obtained in a trial of the OX40 agonist ivuxolimab. These receptors came from an adult with an advanced solid tumor such as melanoma, head and neck, liver or kidney cancer.

This chain connects TRBV19 to TRBJ2-1, with D unclear. Trimming left V 2 bases short and J 0 bases short, with 8 bases between. Germline loops: CDR1 LNHDA, CDR2 SQIVND (reference sequence). The CDR3 extends over 15 amino acids. CDR3 bases: TGTGCCAGTAGTATAAGCCTAAGCTCCTACAATGAGCAGTTCTTC. Translating gives CASSISLSSYNEQFF.

Comments on this clone: Its ends do not fully match the called genes, so a read error is possible. CDR3 coding DNA: TGCAACGTTGTAGGGTCCGAGCAGTACTTC. The encoded protein is CNVVGSEQYF. The rearrangement uses TRBV29-1 and TRBJ2-5; D is uncertain. The better agreement between TRBJ2-7 and the DNA end casts doubt on the J call. The CDR3 length is 10 residues. Germline CDR1 reads SQVTM; CDR2 reads ANQGSEA.

The chain carries TRBV5-1 and TRBJ1-1, with D maybe TRBD1 (5 bases). Deletions cut 3 bases from V and 11 bases from J, with 17 bases between. The CDR3 is made up of 13 amino acids. CDR1 and CDR2 (germline): SGHRS, YFSETQ. CDR3: CASSSGGTGDAFF. In DNA, the CDR3 is TGCGCCAGCAGCTCTGGAGGGACCGGTGATGCTTTCTTT.

This clone is large within its sample. Other DNA sequences of this sample code for an identical CDR3. The genes are TRBV6-5 and TRBJ1-5; 7 bases are a match to TRBD1. This CDR3 region has 14 residues. Per germline, CDR1 MNHEY and CDR2 SVGAGI. Trimming removed 5 bases from V and 4 bases from J; junction bases left unmatched: 5. CDR3 DNA: TGTGCCAGCAGTACGGGACAGAAAAATCAGCCCCAGCATTTT. It specifies CASSTGQKNQPQHF.

The chain couples TRBV2 to TRBJ2-7; D might be TRBD2 (5 bases). The CDR3 loop spans 15 amino acids. The V and J ends lost 2 bases and 2 bases respectively, with 13 bases between them. Germline V lookup: CDR1 SNHLY, CDR2 FYNNEI. In DNA form, the CDR3 reads TGTGCCAGCAGTGAATGGGTGGGAGAGCCCTACGAGCAGTACTTC. Translation gives CASSEWVGEPYEQYF. The full variable domain, in which reference TRBV2 and TRBJ2-7 provide the parts outside the CDR3, is EPEVTQTPSHQVTQMGQEVILRCVPISNHLYFYWYRQILGQKVEFLVSFYNNEISEKSEIFDDQFSVERPDGSNFTLKIRSTKLEDSAMYFCASSEWVGEPYEQYFGPGTRLTVT.

CDR3: CASSLARDSSYEQYF. The CDR3 nucleotides read TGCGCCAGCAGCTTGGCCCGGGACAGTTCCTACGAGCAGTACTTC. V is TRBV5-1 and J is TRBJ2-7; 7 bases align to TRBD1. Germline V gene data show CDR1 as SGHRS and CDR2 as YFSETQ. The CDR3 totals 15 residues. The ends lost 0 bases at V and 1 base at J; junction bases unmatched: 4.

This chain links TRBV9 with TRBJ2-1; tentative D call: TRBD1 (6 bases). Germline V CDR1 and CDR2: SGDLS, YYNGEE. The V end lost 2 bases, the J end lost 6 bases, and 12 bases lay between the germline ends. The CDR3 sequence is 14 residues long. The CDR3 reads CASSVSGTLNEQFF. The CDR3, as DNA: TGTGCCAGCAGCGTGTCCGGGACACTCAATGAGCAGTTCTTC.

V is TRBV28 and J is TRBJ2-7; D not certain. The germline V gene has CDR1 MDHEN and CDR2 SYDVKM. Trimming removed 4 bases from V and 6 bases from J, with 10 bases in between. The CDR3 length is 12 residues. The CDR3 coding sequence is TGTGCCAGCAGTTCCCTCCCCGGCGAGCAGTACTTC. Translated: CASSSLPGEQYF.

The rearrangement uses TRBV2 and TRBJ2-1, with TRBD1 matching over 9 bases. The CDR3 loop spans 15 amino acids. Germline values: CDR1 SNHLY, CDR2 FYNNEI. J gave up 0 bases and V 6 bases, and 3 bases lay outside the gene matches. The CDR3 loop is CASREGQGSYNEQFF. CDR3 nucleotide sequence: TGTGCCAGCAGGGAGGGACAGGGCTCCTACAATGAGCAGTTCTTC.

The rearrangement uses TRBV13 and TRBJ2-3; unclear D gene. This CDR3 comprises 13 residues. With 1 base removed from V and 6 bases from J, the gap between germline ends came to 8 bases. CDR1 is PRHDT and CDR2 is FYEKMQ in the germline V gene (reference sequence). CDR3 in amino acids: CASSLAGRDTQYF. The CDR3 DNA follows: TGTGCCAGCAGCTTAGCGGGTCGGGATACGCAGTATTTT.

The chain has TRBV25-1 and TRBJ1-2, with 11 bases fitting TRBD1. CDR1 is MGHDK, CDR2 SYGVNS, per germline. The V segment lost 3 bases and the J segment 8 bases; nucleotides outside the gene matches: 8. The CDR3 runs 15 residues. CDR3 in amino acids: CASSDQDRGPSGYTF. The CDR3 DNA reads as TGTGCCAGCAGTGATCAGGACAGGGGGCCCAGCGGCTACACCTTC.

V and J are TRBV6-5 and TRBJ2-1; TRBD2 matches at 13 bases. J gave up 6 bases and V 7 bases, and 6 bases lay outside the gene matches. Germline values: CDR1 MNHEY, CDR2 SVGAGI. The CDR3 is 15 amino acids. CDR3 loop: CASTSTSGRLNEQFF. The DNA of the CDR3 is TGTGCCAGCACTTCGACTAGCGGGAGGCTCAATGAGCAGTTCTTC.

The chain uses TRBV5-4 and TRBJ2-3; the D gene is possibly TRBD1 (7 bases). V lost 9 bases, J lost 6 bases, and 23 bases lay in between. The CDR3 has 15 residues. Germline assignment: CDR1 SGHNT and CDR2 YYREEE (reference sequence). This CDR3 is CANSNRGQGRDTQYF. The CDR3 DNA is TGTGCCAACTCCAACAGGGGCCAAGGGAGGGATACGCAGTATTTT.

The CDR3 sequence is CATRWRDRGLDTQYF. DNA for the CDR3: TGTGCCACCCGGTGGCGTGACAGGGGGTTGGATACGCAGTATTTT. The rearrangement uses TRBV11-1 and TRBJ2-3, with 9 bases that match TRBD1. The CDR3 runs to 15 residues. The V and J ends lost 10 bases and 6 bases, in that order; junction bases with no gene match: 14. Germline CDR1 is SGHAT and CDR2 is FQDESV (reference sequence). Full variable domain (missing parts from reference TRBV11-1 and TRBJ2-3): EAEVAQSPRYKITEKSQAVAFWCDPISGHATLYWYRQILGQGPELLVQFQDESVVDDSQLPKDRFSAERLKGVDSTLKIQPAELGDSAMYLCATRWRDRGLDTQYFGPGTRLTVL.

This clone was counted between two and nine times. The rearrangement uses TRBV4-1 and TRBJ2-1; D is tentatively TRBD1 or TRBD2 (5 bases each). Germline CDR1 is MGHRA and CDR2 is YSYEKL. With 3 bases removed from V and 0 bases from J, the gap between germline ends came to 15 bases. This CDR3 comprises 17 residues. DNA for the CDR3: TGCGCCAGCAGCCACCTGGGACCCATTAGCTCCTACAATGAGCAGTTCTTC. Translating it yields CASSHLGPISSYNEQFF.

The DNA for the CDR3 is TGTGCCAGCAGTTACTCGAGCCTGGACAAGTACAATGAGCAGTTCTTC. Translating it yields CASSYSSLDKYNEQFF. V and J are TRBV6-6 and TRBJ2-1, with D possibly TRBD1 on 5 matching bases. Germline assignment: CDR1 MNHNY and CDR2 SVGAGI (reference sequence). There are 16 residues in the CDR3. V lost 0 bases and J 4 bases, leaving 13 bases between the germline ends.

This chain links TRBV9 with TRBJ2-7; TRBD1 is a possible D gene (6 bases). From germline, CDR1 is SGDLS and CDR2 YYNGEE. The CDR3 is 13 residues long. Between the trimmed V and J ends, which lost 3 bases and 5 bases, there was a span of 12 bases. For the CDR3, the DNA is TGTGCCAGCAGCGCGCCGGGACATCACGAGCAGTACTTC. Its protein product is CASSAPGHHEQYF.

This sequence joins TRBV9 and TRBJ2-2; D gene unclear. Trimming cost V 0 bases and J 6 bases, with 3 bases left between them. Germline-derived CDR1 and CDR2 are SGDLS and YYNGEE. This CDR3 is 12 amino acids long. CDR3 in amino acids: CASSVVPGELFF. Written as DNA, the CDR3 is TGTGCCAGCAGCGTAGTCCCCGGGGAGCTGTTTTTT.

This clone was seen only a few times. The chain employs TRBV6-5 and TRBJ2-7; D is perhaps TRBD1 or TRBD2 (5 bases each). Germline V CDR1 and CDR2: MNHEY, SVGAGI. This CDR3 contains 15 residues. V lost 0 bases to trimming and J lost 4 bases, with 13 bases between them. CDR3 protein: CASSYSGDPAYEQYF. CDR3 nucleotides: TGTGCCAGCAGTTACTCGGGGGATCCGGCGTACGAGCAGTACTTC.

About this clone: Other DNA sequences in the sample encode the same CDR3. The chain uses TRBV6-5 and TRBJ2-7, with a possible D match to TRBD2 (5 bases). V was cut by 2 bases and J by 6 bases, with 5 bases left in between. The CDR3 length is 11 residues. Per the germline V gene, CDR1 is MNHEY and CDR2 is SVGAGI. CDR3 in DNA: TGTGCCAGCAGTTACGGAGGCGAGCAGTACTTC. It is translated as CASSYGGEQYF.

This clone has a single count. The chain is built from TRBV4-2 and TRBJ2-7; 7 bases match TRBD1. The trim removed 4 bases at V and 5 bases at J, leaving 11 bases unmatched. CDR1 and CDR2 (germline): LGHNA, YNFKEQ. The CDR3 runs to 15 residues. CDR3 sequence: CASSPGDRKSDEQYF. The CDR3 coding sequence is TGTGCCAGCAGCCCCGGGGACAGAAAAAGTGACGAGCAGTACTTC.

CDR3 DNA sequence: TGTGCCAGCAGCTTCCAACTACCTGATACGCAGTATTTT. It is translated as CASSFQLPDTQYF. The chain is built from TRBV13 and TRBJ2-3; D unresolved. This CDR3 is built from 13 residues. The V gene lost 3 bases and the J gene lost 6 bases, with 10 bases spanning the gap. Germline-derived CDR1 and CDR2 are PRHDT and FYEKMQ (reference sequence).

In its sample, this clone was seen once. The chain is built from TRBV18 and TRBJ2-7, with D possibly matching TRBD1 (5 bases). CDR1 KGHSH and CDR2 LQKENI come from the germline V gene. V lost 3 bases, J lost 1 base, and 13 bases lay in between. The CDR3 runs to 15 residues. The chain's CDR3 is CASSPPAGRSYEQYF. The CDR3, as DNA: TGTGCCAGCTCACCGCCGGCAGGGCGATCCTACGAGCAGTACTTC.

V is TRBV6-5 and J is TRBJ1-5; D unclear. V lost 0 bases to trimming and J lost 14 bases, with 11 bases between them. CDR3 length: 12 residues. Germline V gene sequence: CDR1 MNHEY, CDR2 SVGAGI. The CDR3 DNA reads as TGTGCCAGCAGTTACTCGGGAGGGAGAGAGCATTTT. It translates to CASSYSGGREHF.

DNA of the CDR3: TGTGCCAGCAGCGCTAACAGGGACTACGAGCAGTACTTC. Its protein is CASSANRDYEQYF. The genes are TRBV11-1 and TRBJ2-7; D possibly corresponds to TRBD1 (6 bases). Germline V gene data show CDR1 as SGHAT and CDR2 as FQDESV (reference sequence). This CDR3 has 13 amino acids. V was cut by 5 bases and J by 3 bases, with 11 bases left in between.

V is TRBV28 and J is TRBJ2-7; D is unclear. Between the trimmed V and J ends, which lost 11 bases and 4 bases, there was a span of 24 bases. Per the germline V gene, CDR1 is MDHEN and CDR2 is SYDVKM. The CDR3 is made up of 15 amino acids. CDR3 in DNA: TGTGCCTCCCCTCCCCTGGAAGGCCCAGCATACGAGCAGTACTTC. It specifies CASPPLEGPAYEQYF.

The rearrangement joins TRBV11-3 to TRBJ2-1, with 10 bases matching TRBD2. After removal of 3 bases from V and 1 base from J, the junction contained 3 bases not matched to a gene. The CDR3 is made up of 16 amino acids. Germline CDR1 and CDR2: SGHNT and YENEEA. DNA of the CDR3: TGTGCCAGCAGCTTCCCTAGCGGGAGTTCCTACAATGAGCAGTTCTTC. Residues: CASSFPSGSSYNEQFF.

The chain recombines TRBV9 with TRBJ2-2; no firm D call. The CDR3 has 11 amino acids. V gave up 7 bases and J gave up 7 bases, with 8 bases separating them. Germline V gene data show CDR1 as SGDLS and CDR2 as YYNGEE. CDR3: CASRLNGELFF. Written as DNA, the CDR3 is TGTGCCAGCCGTCTAAACGGGGAGCTGTTTTTT.

This chain connects TRBV10-3 to TRBJ1-2; a possible D gene is TRBD1 (5 bases). Germline V gives CDR1 ENHRY, CDR2 SYGVKD. This CDR3 is built from 14 residues. Deletions cut 6 bases from V and 5 bases from J, with 16 bases between. This CDR3 reads CAISGWETEYGYTF. Here the CDR3 DNA reads TGTGCCATCAGCGGATGGGAGACAGAATATGGCTACACCTTC.

In its sample, this clone was seen once. V is TRBV11-1 and J is TRBJ2-7, with D possibly matching TRBD2 (6 bases). With the DNA end fitting TRBJ2-1 better, the J assignment may be wrong. The CDR3 length is 14 residues. Germline CDR1 SGHAT, CDR2 FQDESV (reference sequence). In DNA, the CDR3 is TGTGCCAGCACCAGCTGGCGGGAAAACAATGAGCAGTTCTTC. It codes for CASTSWRENNEQFF.